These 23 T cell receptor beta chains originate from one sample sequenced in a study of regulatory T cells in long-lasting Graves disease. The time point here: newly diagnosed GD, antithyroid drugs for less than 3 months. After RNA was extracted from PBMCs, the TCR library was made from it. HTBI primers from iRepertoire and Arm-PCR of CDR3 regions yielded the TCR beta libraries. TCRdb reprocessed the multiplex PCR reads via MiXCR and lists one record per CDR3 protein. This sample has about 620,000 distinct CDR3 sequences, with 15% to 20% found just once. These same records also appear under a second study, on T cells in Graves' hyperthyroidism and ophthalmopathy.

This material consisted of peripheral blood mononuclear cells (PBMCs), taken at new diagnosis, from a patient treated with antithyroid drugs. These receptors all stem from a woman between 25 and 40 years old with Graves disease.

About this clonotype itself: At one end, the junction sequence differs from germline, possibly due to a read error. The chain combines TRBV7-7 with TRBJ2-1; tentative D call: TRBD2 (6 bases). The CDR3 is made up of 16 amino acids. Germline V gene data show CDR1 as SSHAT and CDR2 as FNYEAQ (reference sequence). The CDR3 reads CASSLAYGLPYNEQFF. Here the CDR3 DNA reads TGTGCTAGCAGCTTAGCGTATGGACTACCGTACAATGAGCAGTTCTTC.

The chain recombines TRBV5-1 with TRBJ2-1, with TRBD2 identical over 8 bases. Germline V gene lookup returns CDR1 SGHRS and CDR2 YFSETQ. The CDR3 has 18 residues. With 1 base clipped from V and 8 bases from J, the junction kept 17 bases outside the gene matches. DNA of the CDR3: TGCGCCAGCAGCTTGAGTGGACGTGCGGGAGGCCCTTTACATGAGCAGTTCTTC. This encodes CASSLSGRAGGPLHEQFF.

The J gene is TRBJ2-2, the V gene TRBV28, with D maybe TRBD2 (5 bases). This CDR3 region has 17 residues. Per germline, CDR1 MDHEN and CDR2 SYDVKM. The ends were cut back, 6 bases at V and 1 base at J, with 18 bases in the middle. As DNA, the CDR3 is TGTGCCAGCAGGGCGATGGGCCACGGAGGGAACACCGGGGAGCTGTTTTTT. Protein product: CASRAMGHGGNTGELFF. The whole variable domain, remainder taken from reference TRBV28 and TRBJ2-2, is DVKVTQSSRYLVKRTGEKVFLECVQDMDHENMFWYRQDPGLGLRLIYFSYDVKMKEKGDIPEGYSVSREKKERFSLILESASTNQTSMYLCASRAMGHGGNTGELFFGEGSRLTVL.

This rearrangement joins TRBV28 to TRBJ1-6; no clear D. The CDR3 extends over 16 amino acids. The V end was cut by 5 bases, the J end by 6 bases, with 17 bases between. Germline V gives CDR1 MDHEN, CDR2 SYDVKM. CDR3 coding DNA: TGTGCCAGCAGTAAACCCAATCCGGGTCCTAATTCACCCCTCCACTTT. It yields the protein CASSKPNPGPNSPLHF.

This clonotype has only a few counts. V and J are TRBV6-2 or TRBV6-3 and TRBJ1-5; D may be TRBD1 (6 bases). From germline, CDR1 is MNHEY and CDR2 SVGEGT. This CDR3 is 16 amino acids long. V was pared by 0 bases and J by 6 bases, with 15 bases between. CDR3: CASSYSTGRGGQPQHF. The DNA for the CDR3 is TGTGCCAGCAGTTACTCGACAGGTCGGGGGGGTCAGCCCCAGCATTTT.

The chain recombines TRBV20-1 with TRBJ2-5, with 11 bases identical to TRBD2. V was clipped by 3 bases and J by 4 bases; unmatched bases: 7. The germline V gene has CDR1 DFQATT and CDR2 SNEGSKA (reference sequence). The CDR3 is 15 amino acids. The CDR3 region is CSASPTSGSGETQYF. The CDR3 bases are TGCAGTGCTAGTCCAACTAGCGGGAGCGGAGAGACCCAGTACTTC.

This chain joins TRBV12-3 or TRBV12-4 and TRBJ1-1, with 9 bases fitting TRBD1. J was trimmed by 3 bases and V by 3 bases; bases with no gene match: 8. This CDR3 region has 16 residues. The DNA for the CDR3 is TGTGCCAGCAGTTTGGGACAGGGTCTTTTTGACACTGAAGCTTTCTTT. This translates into CASSLGQGLFDTEAFF.

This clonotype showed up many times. The chain's CDR3 is CASSTNLAYEQYF. The CDR3 nucleotides are TGTGCCAGCAGTACCAATCTTGCCTACGAGCAGTACTTC. The V call is TRBV12-3 or TRBV12-4, the J call TRBJ2-7; D gene uncertain. V was pared by 5 bases and J by 2 bases, with 10 bases between. This CDR3 region has 13 residues.

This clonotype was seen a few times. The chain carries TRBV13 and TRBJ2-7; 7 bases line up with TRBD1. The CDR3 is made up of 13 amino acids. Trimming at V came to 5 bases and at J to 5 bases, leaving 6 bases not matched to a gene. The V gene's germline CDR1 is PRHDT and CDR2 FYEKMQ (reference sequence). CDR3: CASSQDRWDEQYF. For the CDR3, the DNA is TGTGCCAGCAGCCAGGACAGGTGGGACGAGCAGTACTTC.

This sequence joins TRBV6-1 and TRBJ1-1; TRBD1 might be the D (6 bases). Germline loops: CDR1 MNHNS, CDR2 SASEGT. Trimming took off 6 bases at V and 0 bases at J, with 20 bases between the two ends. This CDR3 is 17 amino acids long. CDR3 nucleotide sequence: TGTGCCAGCAGCAAGGGGGTGGGGGGGCAAATGAACACTGAAGCTTTCTTT. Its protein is CASSKGVGGQMNTEAFF.

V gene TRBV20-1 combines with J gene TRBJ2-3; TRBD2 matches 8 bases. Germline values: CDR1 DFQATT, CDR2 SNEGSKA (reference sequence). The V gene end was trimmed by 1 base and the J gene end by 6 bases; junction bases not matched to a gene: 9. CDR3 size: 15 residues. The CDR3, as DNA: TGCAGTGCTAGAGGGACTAGCTACCCCGGGGATACGCAGTATTTT. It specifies CSARGTSYPGDTQYF.

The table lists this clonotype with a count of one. The CDR3 region is CATSRDRGVNEQFF. The CDR3 DNA follows: TGTGCCACCAGCAGAGATAGGGGGGTCAATGAGCAGTTCTTC. The chain combines TRBV15 with TRBJ2-1, with D perhaps being TRBD1 or TRBD2 (6 bases each). CDR3 length equals 14 residues. Trimming stripped 0 bases from V and 6 bases from J, with 9 bases between. CDR1 and CDR2 from the germline V gene are LNHNV and YYDKDF (reference sequence). The whole variable domain, filled in from reference TRBV15 and TRBJ2-1, reads DAMVIQNPRYQVTQFGKPVTLSCSQTLNHNVMYWYQQKSSQAPKLLFHYYDKDFNNEADTPDNFQSRRPNTSFCFLDIRSPGLGDTAMYLCATSRDRGVNEQFFGPGTRLTVL.

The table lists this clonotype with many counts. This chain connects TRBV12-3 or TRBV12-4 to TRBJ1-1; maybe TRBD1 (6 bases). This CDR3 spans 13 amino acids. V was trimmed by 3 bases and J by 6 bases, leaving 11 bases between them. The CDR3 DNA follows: TGTGCCAGCAGTTTGTGGGAGGGGGCTGAAGCTTTCTTT. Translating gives CASSLWEGAEAFF.

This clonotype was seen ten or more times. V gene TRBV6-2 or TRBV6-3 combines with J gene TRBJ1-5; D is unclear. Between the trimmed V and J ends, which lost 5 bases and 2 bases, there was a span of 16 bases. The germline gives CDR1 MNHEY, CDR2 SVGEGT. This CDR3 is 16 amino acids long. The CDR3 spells CASSQRTGWGNQPQHF. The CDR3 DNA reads TGTGCCAGCAGTCAACGGACGGGCTGGGGCAATCAGCCCCAGCATTTT.

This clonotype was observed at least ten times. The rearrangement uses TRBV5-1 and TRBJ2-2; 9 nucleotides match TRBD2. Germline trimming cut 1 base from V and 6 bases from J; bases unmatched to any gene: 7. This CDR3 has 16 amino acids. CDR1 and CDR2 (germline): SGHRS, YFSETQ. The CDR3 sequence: CASSLMFSGSSGELFF. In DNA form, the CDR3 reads TGCGCCAGCAGCTTGATGTTTAGCGGGAGCTCCGGGGAGCTGTTTTTT.

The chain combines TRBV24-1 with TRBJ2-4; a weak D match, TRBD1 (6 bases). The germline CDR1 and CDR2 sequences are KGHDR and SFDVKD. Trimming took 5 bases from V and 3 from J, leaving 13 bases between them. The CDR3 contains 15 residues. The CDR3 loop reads CATSARGSGKNIQYF. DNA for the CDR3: TGTGCCACCAGTGCAAGGGGGTCGGGCAAAAACATTCAGTACTTC.

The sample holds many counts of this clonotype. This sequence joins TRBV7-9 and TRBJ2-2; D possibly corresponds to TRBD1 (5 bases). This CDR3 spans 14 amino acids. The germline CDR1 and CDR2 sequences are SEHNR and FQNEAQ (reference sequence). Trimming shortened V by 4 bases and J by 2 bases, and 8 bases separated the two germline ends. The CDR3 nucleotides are TGTGCCAGCAGCTGGGGCTCAAACACCGGGGAGCTGTTTTTT. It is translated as CASSWGSNTGELFF.

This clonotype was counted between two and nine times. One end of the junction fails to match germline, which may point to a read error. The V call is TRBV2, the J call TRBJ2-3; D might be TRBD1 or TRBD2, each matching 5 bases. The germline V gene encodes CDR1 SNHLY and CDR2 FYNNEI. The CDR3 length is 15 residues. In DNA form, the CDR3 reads TGTGCCAGCAGAGCCTCCGGGACCGTGGGGGAGACCCGGTACTTC. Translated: CASRASGTVGETRYF.

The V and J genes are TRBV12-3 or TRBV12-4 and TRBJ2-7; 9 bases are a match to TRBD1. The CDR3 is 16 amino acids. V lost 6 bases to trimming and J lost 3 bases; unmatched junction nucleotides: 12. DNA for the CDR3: TGTGCCAGCAGCCCCCCAACGGGACAGGGACTCTACGAGCAGTACTTC. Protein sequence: CASSPPTGQGLYEQYF.

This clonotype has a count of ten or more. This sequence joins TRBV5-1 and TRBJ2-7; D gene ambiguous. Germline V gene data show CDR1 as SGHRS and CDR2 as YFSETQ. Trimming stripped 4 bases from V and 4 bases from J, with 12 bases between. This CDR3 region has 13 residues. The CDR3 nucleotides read TGCGCCAGCAGCCTAATGGACCGGTACGAGCAGTACTTC. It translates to CASSLMDRYEQYF.

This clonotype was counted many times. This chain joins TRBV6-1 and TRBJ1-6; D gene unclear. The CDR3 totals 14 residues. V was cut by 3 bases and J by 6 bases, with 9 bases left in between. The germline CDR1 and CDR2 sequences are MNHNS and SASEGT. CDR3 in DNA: TGTGCCAGCAGTGACCAAGGGATTAATTCACCCCTCCACTTT. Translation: CASSDQGINSPLHF.

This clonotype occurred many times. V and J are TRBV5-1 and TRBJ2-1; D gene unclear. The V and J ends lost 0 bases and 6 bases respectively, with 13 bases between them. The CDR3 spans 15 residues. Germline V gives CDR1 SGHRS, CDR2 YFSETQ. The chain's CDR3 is CASSLVGENFNEQFF. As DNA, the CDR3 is TGCGCCAGCAGCTTGGTAGGAGAGAATTTCAATGAGCAGTTCTTC.

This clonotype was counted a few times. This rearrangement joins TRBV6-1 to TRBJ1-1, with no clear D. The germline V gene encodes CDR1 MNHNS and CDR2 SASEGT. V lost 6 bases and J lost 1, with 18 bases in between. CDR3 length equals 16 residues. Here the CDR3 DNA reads TGTGCCAGCAGCTCTCCTTTGCCGGGAAAGAACACTGAAGCTTTCTTT. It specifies CASSSPLPGKNTEAFF.